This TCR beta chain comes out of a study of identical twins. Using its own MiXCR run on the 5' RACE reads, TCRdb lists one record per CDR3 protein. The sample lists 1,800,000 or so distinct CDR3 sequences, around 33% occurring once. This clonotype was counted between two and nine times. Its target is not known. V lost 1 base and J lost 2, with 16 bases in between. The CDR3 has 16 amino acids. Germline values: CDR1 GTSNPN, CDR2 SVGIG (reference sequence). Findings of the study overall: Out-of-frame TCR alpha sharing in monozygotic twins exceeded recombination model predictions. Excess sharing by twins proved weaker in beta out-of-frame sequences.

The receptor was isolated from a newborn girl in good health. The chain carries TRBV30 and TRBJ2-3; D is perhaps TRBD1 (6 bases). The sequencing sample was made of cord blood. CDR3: CAWSGARGGYTDTQYF. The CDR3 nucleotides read TGTGCCTGGAGTGGGGCGAGAGGGGGATACACAGATACGCAGTATTTT.